This TCR beta chain emerged from a study of naive and memory T cell subsets. The CDR3 loop spans 14 amino acids. The ends lost 7 bases at V and 3 bases at J; junction bases unmatched: 9. Germline assignment: CDR1 MNHNS and CDR2 SASEGT. This clonotype showed up just a few times. Its antigen is unknown. Broader study findings: Naive repertoires, especially CD8, held a few larger clonotypes, possibly memory cells re-expressing CD45RA.

The beta constant-region primer was an equimolar mix of two oligonucleotides covering TRBC1 and TRBC2. Ligated cDNA was amplified by four rounds of PCR with nested alpha and beta constant-region primers and SP2. TCRdb re-analysed the UMI-ligation and nested PCR reads in MiXCR, keeping a single row per CDR3 protein. Among 150,000 or so distinct CDR3 sequences listed, approximately 22% were seen once. The chain couples TRBV6-1 to TRBJ2-7, with 7 nucleotides matching TRBD1. This receptor was identified in a human donor in good health. Sequencing was carried out using naive CD4+ T cells from blood. The CDR3 reads CASTVRDSYYEQYF. As DNA, the CDR3 is TGTGCCAGCACCGTCCGGGACAGTTACTACGAGCAGTACTTC.